Described below is a single T cell receptor (beta chain) sequence and its context. What antigen it recognizes has not been identified. The record has no base qualities; no much larger clone is one base away. The library came from the immunoSEQ multiplex PCR assay. For the multiplex PCR, a mixture combining 60 forward primers for TCR Vbeta segments and 13 reverse primers for TCR Jbeta segments was used. Amplification of the CDR3 region of rearranged TCR beta genes was performed with a multiplex PCR assay on genomic DNA. The Illumina HiSeq System was used to sequence the amplified TCR beta libraries as 87-base-pair reads. The original pipeline was this. In a later analysis, 70 million to 95 million unique TCR beta chains were counted across the approximately 620 repertoires, and around 10 million of these chains were shared by at least two donors. Raw reads were error-corrected and collapsed into unique sequences with a nearest-neighbor algorithm that merged closely related sequences to remove PCR and sequencing errors. V, D and J gene segments were assigned by aligning CDR3 sequences to IMGT reference sequences. Each retained sequence needed at least a six-nucleotide match to both a V gene segment and a J gene segment. A rearrangement counted as productive if the CDR3 had no stop codons and remained in frame with V and J, and every other rearrangement counted as non-productive. Following IMGT convention, CDR3 was defined as the stretch from the second conserved V-encoded cysteine to the conserved J-encoded phenylalanine. Sequences without an unambiguous match to a single V gene segment were excluded from the earlier analysis of 500 to 700 of the donors. In an earlier analysis of several hundred of the donors, V segments were called functional above 56.7% productive rearrangements and were called segregating when the between-donor standard deviation exceeded 5%. A statistical classification framework was built for diagnosing cytomegalovirus status from the catalog of TCR beta chain sequences. V and J gene assignment, in a later analysis, came from comparing TCR nucleotide sequences with IMGT/GENE-DB human TR gene sequences. Using the TCRdist pipeline, a later analysis assigned CDR3 sequences along with most-parsimonious VDJ recombination scenarios. In a later analysis, each TCR beta chain was defined by its CDR3 amino acid sequence together with its V-gene family, and reads without a unique V-gene family were excluded. As a way to deal with suspected cross-contamination and a sequencing artifact, a later analysis dropped hundreds of nucleotide sequences that were highly shared and had low generation probability. In a later analysis, a clonal expansion index for each public chain was calculated from normalized within-repertoire ranks of inferred template counts. In a later analysis, generation probabilities were computed using a VDJ recombination model fitted to out-of-frame rearrangements, and the results were checked against IGoR. In a later analysis, TCR-TCR, TCR-HLA and TCR-CMV co-occurrence was scored with hypergeometric tests, and a repertoire-size bias correction was applied to TCR pairs. False discovery rates were estimated in a later analysis by permuting HLA or CMV assignments 20 times. In a later analysis, co-occurring TCRs were grouped using DBSCAN, and TCRdist sequence similarity was added for clustering within HLA-allele-positive subsets. Repertoires with fewer than 30,000 or more than 120,000 public chains were left out of co-occurrence clustering, as were five repertoires with anomalous nucleotide sharing. As stored in TCRdb, this immuneACCESS dataset retains in-frame rearrangements with V and J assigned. A fraction of the clones does not appear; measured against another copy, unresolved V genes explain less than half of the discrepancy, and the remainder lacks a known reason. V and J calls plus clone size are reproduced from that table; the DNA served to infer D and trimming. Recorded for this sample are about 180,000 clones; around 80% of them occurred a single time. Over 2% of the sample is held by the ten biggest clonotypes.

This sample was taken from a study of cytomegalovirus exposure and HLA in healthy donors (dated by TCRdb to about 2017). Context from the whole study: In an earlier analysis of approximately 500 of the donors, approximately 300 Gb of sequence data and 90 million to 130 million unique TCR beta sequences from about 179 million T cells were reported. High-throughput TCR immunosequencing, statistical association of individual TCRs with disease status, and machine learning were combined to predict cytomegalovirus infection status. Five DR-DQ haplotypes were treated as single units for association and clustering because of strong linkage in the cohort. In addition to the first cohort of approximately 670 subjects, a separate validation cohort of approximately 130 different subjects was used. In a later analysis, previously published TCR beta repertoires from 666 donors were re-analyzed and high-resolution HLA genotyping was added so that TCR occurrence patterns could be studied. A later genetic analysis used genome-wide SNP genotypes for about 60% of the roughly 700 donors, treating that subset as a discovery cohort. Using immunosequencing, the study profiled T cell repertoires from 666 subjects and related those repertoires to cytomegalovirus serostatus. Of the approximately 400 genotyped donors, 81% fell in the genetic ancestry cluster associated with self-reported Caucasian donors. All discovery cohort repertoires had been generated using a single sequencing platform. To decide whether each TCR beta V gene segment behaved as functional or pseudogenic, an earlier analysis of some 600 of the donors relied on high-throughput TCR beta sequencing. Alongside the repertoire data, information on donor age, sex, ethnicity and CMV serostatus was compiled. An early release covering some 640 HLA-typed donors comprised around 300 gigabases of sequencing data and around 80 million unique TCR sequences. On average, 235,054 unique TCR beta nucleotide sequences were sequenced per donor among 350 to 400 genotyped donors of the cohort, with around 19% of those sequences being non-productive. Class I and class II HLA loci were covered by the typing at four-digit resolution. The aim of the study was to test whether cataloging public T cell receptors could identify signatures of past pathogen exposure. Rather than using new phenotypic data, the later analysis identified candidate immune exposures from TCR beta sequences and from how often those sequences occurred across donors. Typing coverage differed by locus: A, B, C, DRB1 and DQB1 were typed in about 620-640 donors, DQA1 in approximately 520, DPA1 in around 580, and DPB1 in around 440. On the study overall, not on this receptor specifically: The study listed 150 to 200 TCR beta chains as associated with cytomegalovirus. At a false discovery rate of 0.05, a later analysis linked under 20,000 TCR beta sequences to specific HLA alleles. According to a later genetic analysis, donors in an Asian-associated ancestry cluster had fewer N-insertions in productive TCRs than the roughly 670-donor mean. In vitro tests confirmed that a few of the cytomegalovirus-associated TCR beta chains recognize cytomegalovirus antigens. Across donors, most TCR sequences were observed very rarely, whereas some public TCRs were present in many individuals. The classifier was reported to diagnose cytomegalovirus status with high specificity and sensitivity in both the original cohort and the validation cohort. Linkage disequilibrium might explain the correlated functional status among segregating V segments, but an unknown experimental factor could not be excluded. A later analysis found that most CMV-associated TCR beta chains appeared HLA-restricted, with HLA associations seemingly driven largely by CMV exposure. The 87-base-pair reads could not distinguish some IMGT-functional V segments, including TRBV6-2 and TRBV6-3, so those segments were excluded. A later genetic analysis associated a missense DCLRE1C variant with V-gene and J-gene trimming of TCR beta chains, and an independent cohort replicated the association. A further reported finding was that TCR beta sequences accurately predicted the HLA-A and HLA-B alleles for most subjects in the first cohort. The authors suggested that the approach could potentially be extended to other disease states and immunological phenotypes. In an earlier analysis of a few hundred of the donors, most TCR beta V segments were observed in productive rearrangements about 90% or about 30% of the time, broadly matching IMGT annotations. Compared with equally common non-associated chains, HLA-associated TCR beta chains in a later analysis were more clonally expanded and had lower generation probabilities. Strong co-occurrence of HLA alleles, especially DR and DQ, made assigning TCR associations to individual alleles difficult. In a later analysis, TCR association rates were found to vary across HLA loci, with the most associated TCRs seen for DRB1 alleles and the fewest for HLA-C alleles. This cohort had only TCR beta chains sequenced, and the lack of alpha or paired-chain data limited which features could be detected. For the cohort, immune exposure information was limited to CMV serostatus. A cluster of highly shared sequence variants was judged likely to represent a technical artifact of the sequencing pipeline. HLA typing was unavailable for some donors at each locus, so association tests used only the typed subset. Presence/absence analyses assumed roughly uniform sequencing depth across donors, an assumption that may not hold. In a later analysis, several top co-occurrence clusters were reported to appear linked to parvovirus B19, influenza, CMV and Epstein-Barr virus. Over 15 rarely observed V segments, including chromosome 9 orphons, were excluded from the earlier analysis of approximately 500 of the donors because counts were too low.

Via the germline V gene (reference sequence), CDR1 is MNHEY and CDR2 SMNVEV. Clipping removes 6 bases from V and 11 bases from J, with 12 as the unmatched junction base count. Inclusive of the bounding cysteine and phenylalanine, the CDR3 is 14 residues long. The read is trimmed to its CDR3 DNA, 42 bases read in frame from base 1. The cohort was made up of roughly 670 healthy bone marrow donors. At the time of sampling, all cohort members were nominally healthy, though unrecorded immune exposures were likely present. The donor tested CMV seropositive, placing the donor among the 250 to 300 seropositive members of the cohort. Each donor provided a peripheral blood sample, and peripheral blood mononuclear cells were used for TCR beta sequencing. Genomic DNA was extracted from the blood cell samples with the Qiagen DNeasy Blood Extraction Kit.

The chain was built from TRBV27 and TRBJ2-5; 10 nucleotides in the junction match TRBD2. The clonotype was recovered from a woman aged 25-40 years in good health and CMV-seropositive. Input material: PBMCs. The CDR3 loop reads CASRVAGGIHEQYF. The bases are TGTGCCAGCAGAGTAGCGGGGGGCATTCATGAGCAGTACTTC.